Below, one TCR beta chain is given with its context. This specimen belongs to a study of CD8 T cells in Susac syndrome. A quantity of about 0.5 to 1 ug RNA underwent reverse transcription using random hexamers. The amplification used immunoSEQ multiplex PCR on TCR beta CDR3; it spanned 54 Vbeta and 13 Jbeta. TCRdb analysed the immunoSEQ multiplex PCR reads with MiXCR anew, one entry per CDR3 protein. Altogether some 400,000 distinct CDR3 sequences are present, roughly 85% being singletons, with the ten largest covering about 0.12%. In blood CD8+ and CD4+ T cells, TCR beta underwent sequencing. Control patients had untreated stable or active relapsing-remitting multiple sclerosis by revised McDonald criteria. FACS enriched CD8+ TEMRA cells, while bulk CD8+ and CD4+ were negatively isolated. Sequenced input: CD8+ T cells from PBMCs. The receptor's source is a human donor with multiple sclerosis.

In DNA form, the CDR3 reads TGCGCCAGCAGCCCCCAATCGACACCGGGGAGCACTGAAGCTTTCTTT. This encodes CASSPQSTPGSTEAFF. The V and J genes are TRBV4-1 and TRBJ1-1; unclear D gene. CDR1 is MGHRA and CDR2 is YSYEKL in the germline V gene. The V gene lost 4 bases and the J gene lost 4 bases, with 19 bases spanning the gap. CDR3 length equals 16 residues.